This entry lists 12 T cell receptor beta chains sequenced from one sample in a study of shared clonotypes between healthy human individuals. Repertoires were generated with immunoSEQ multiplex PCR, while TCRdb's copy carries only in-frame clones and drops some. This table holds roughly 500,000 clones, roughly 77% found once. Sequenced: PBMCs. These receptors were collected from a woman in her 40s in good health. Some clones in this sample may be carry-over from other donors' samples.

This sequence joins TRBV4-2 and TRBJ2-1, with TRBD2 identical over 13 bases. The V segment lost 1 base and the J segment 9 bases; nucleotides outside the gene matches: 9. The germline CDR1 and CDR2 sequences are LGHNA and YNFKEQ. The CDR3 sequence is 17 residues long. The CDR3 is CASSQVIGTSGNGEQFF. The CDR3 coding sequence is TGTGCCAGCAGCCAAGTTATCGGGACTAGCGGGAATGGTGAGCAGTTCTTC.

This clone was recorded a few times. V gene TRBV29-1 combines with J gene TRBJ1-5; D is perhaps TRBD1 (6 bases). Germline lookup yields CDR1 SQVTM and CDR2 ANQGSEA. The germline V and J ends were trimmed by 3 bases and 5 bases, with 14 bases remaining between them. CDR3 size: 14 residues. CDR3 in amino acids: CSVDRGNGDQPQHF. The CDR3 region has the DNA TGCAGCGTTGACAGGGGAAATGGGGATCAGCCCCAGCATTTT.

As DNA, the CDR3 is TGTGCCAGCAGCTTGGCCCCTGGCAGGTCTGGGGCCAACGTCCTGACTTTC. Its protein product is CASSLAPGRSGANVLTF. This chain joins TRBV5-6 and TRBJ2-6; D is unresolved. Trimming took 0 bases from V and 1 from J, leaving 11 bases between them. The CDR3 runs 17 residues. Germline CDR1 SGHDT, CDR2 YYEEEE. The entire variable domain, with the rest obtained from reference TRBV5-6 and TRBJ2-6, is as follows: DAGVTQSPTHLIKTRGQQVTLRCSPKSGHDTVSWYQQALGQGPQFIFQYYEEEERQRGNFPDRFSGHQFPNYSSELNVNALLLGDSALYLCASSLAPGRSGANVLTFGAGSRLTVL.

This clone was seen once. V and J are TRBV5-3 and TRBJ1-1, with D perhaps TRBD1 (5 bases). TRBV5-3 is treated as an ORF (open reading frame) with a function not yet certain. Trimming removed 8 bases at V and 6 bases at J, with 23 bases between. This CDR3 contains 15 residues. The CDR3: CASSPRSAGDSEAFF. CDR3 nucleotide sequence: TGTGCCAGCAGCCCTCGCTCGGCGGGGGATTCTGAAGCTTTCTTT.

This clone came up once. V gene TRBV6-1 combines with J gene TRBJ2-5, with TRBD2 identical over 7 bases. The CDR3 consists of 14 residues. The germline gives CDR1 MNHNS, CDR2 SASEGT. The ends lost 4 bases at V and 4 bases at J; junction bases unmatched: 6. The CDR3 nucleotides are TGTGCCAGCAGTGTAGCGGGTCGACGAGAGACCCAGTACTTC. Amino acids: CASSVAGRRETQYF.

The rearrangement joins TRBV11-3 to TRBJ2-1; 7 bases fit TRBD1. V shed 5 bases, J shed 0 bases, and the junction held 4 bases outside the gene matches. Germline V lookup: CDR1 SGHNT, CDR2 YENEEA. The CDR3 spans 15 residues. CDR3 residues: CASSEGGLSYNEQFF. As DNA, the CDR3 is TGTGCCAGCAGCGAAGGGGGCCTCTCCTACAATGAGCAGTTCTTC.

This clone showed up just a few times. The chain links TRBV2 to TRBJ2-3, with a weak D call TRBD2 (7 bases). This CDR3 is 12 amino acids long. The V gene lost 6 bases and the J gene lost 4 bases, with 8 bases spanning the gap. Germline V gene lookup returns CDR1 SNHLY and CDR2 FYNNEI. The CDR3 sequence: CASRGGADTQYF. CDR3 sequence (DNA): TGTGCCAGCAGAGGGGGGGCAGATACGCAGTATTTT. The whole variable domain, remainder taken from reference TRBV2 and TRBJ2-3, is EPEVTQTPSHQVTQMGQEVILRCVPISNHLYFYWYRQILGQKVEFLVSFYNNEISEKSEIFDDQFSVERPDGSNFTLKIRSTKLEDSAMYFCASRGGADTQYFGPGTRLTVL.

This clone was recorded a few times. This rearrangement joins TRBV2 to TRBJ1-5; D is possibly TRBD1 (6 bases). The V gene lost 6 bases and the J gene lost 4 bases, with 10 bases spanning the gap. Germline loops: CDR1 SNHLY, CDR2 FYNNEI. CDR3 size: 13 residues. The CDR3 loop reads CASRTGENQPQHF. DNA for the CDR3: TGTGCCAGCAGGACAGGTGAGAATCAGCCCCAGCATTTT.

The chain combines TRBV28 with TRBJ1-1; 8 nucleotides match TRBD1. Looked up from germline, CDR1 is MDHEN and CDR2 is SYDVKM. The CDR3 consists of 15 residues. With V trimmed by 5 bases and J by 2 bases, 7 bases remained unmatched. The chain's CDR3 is CASSGPGQGNTEAFF. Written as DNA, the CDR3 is TGTGCCAGCAGTGGACCCGGACAGGGAAACACTGAAGCTTTCTTT.

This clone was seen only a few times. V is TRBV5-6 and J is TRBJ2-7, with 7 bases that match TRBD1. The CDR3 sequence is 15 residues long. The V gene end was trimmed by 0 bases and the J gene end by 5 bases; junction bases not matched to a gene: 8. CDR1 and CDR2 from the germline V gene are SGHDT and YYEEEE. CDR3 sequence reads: CASSLVGQTSDEQYF. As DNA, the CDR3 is TGTGCCAGCAGCTTGGTGGGACAGACGTCGGACGAGCAGTACTTC.

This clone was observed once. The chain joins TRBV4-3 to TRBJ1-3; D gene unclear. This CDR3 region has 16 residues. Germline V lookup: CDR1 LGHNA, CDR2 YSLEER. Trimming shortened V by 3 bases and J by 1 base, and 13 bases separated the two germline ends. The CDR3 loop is CASSQTPPGSGNTIYF. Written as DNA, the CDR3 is TGCGCCAGCAGCCAGACGCCCCCGGGATCTGGAAACACCATATATTTT.

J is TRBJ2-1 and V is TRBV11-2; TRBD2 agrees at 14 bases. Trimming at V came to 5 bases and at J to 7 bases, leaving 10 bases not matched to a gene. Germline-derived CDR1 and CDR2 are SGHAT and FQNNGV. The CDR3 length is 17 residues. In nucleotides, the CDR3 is TGTGCCAGCAGCCCGGGACTAGCGGGAGCAAGTAGGAATGAGCAGTTCTTC. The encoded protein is CASSPGLAGASRNEQFF. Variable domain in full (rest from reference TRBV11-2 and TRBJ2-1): EAGVAQSPRYKIIEKRQSVAFWCNPISGHATLYWYQQILGQGPKLLIQFQNNGVVDDSQLPKDRFSAERLKGVDSTLKIQPAKLEDSAVYLCASSPGLAGASRNEQFFGPGTRLTVL.